This T cell receptor beta chain was observed in a study of blood T cell repertoires in COVID-19 (dated by TCRdb to the early 2020s). About the full investigation: The collaborator samples originated in the United States, Italy and Spain and spanned the acute and convalescent phases of COVID-19. The prospective study material was composed of cDNA or gDNA derived from T cells, B-cell-depleted T cells, or PBMCs. Subjects who had been exposed to COVID-19, were actively infected with it, or had recovered from it provided the deeply sampled blood TCRbeta repertoires that made up the dataset. The repertoires were released in a freely available public database intended as a resource for research on the immune response to SARS-CoV-2. Samples came from the ongoing ImmuneRACE study (first 160 participants) plus 1,254 subjects from 6 global collaborators. Nearly every sample came with metadata listing a de-identified subject ID, COVID-19 status, age in years and sex. Where HLA class I and class II types were available, the types were taken from metadata supplied by the sample provider, not from assay-based typing. General conclusions and limits of the study: How much clinical and demographic metadata was included differed by source and by participant, and the metadata was provided uncurated.

Enrolling through a virtual design, the prospective study's participants ranged in age from roughly 18 to 89 years and lived across roughly 23 United States geographic areas. Cohort assignment in the prospective study relied on participant-reported clinical history from a screening survey and a study questionnaire. Recovered participants in ImmuneRACE Cohort 3 were defined by two consecutive negative NP/OP PCR tests, clearance by a healthcare professional, or resolution of symptoms. In the prospective study, mobile phlebotomists collected whole blood, serum and a nasopharyngeal or oropharyngeal swab from each participant. Participants in the prospective study had the option to provide additional blood draws and questionnaires over a roughly two-month period. Prospective study blood samples were shipped either frozen or at room temperature before DNA extraction. For this clone: Its binding antigen is unknown. Base qualities are not recorded, but no much larger clone differs from it by a single base.

TCRbeta CDR3 regions were amplified from genomic DNA using the immunoSEQ Assay, a bias-controlled multiplex PCR. Per the source publication's procedure: The number of nucleated cells in each sample was estimated from the amplification of reference gene primers within the assay. To quantify the absolute abundance of each unique TCRbeta CDR3 rearrangement, sequence reads were collapsed and filtered. For each sample, productive Simpson clonality was calculated as the square root of Simpson's diversity index over productive rearrangements. The clones in this table, taken by TCRdb from immuneACCESS, are in-frame only. Not every clone is retained; where verified, under half of the shortfall comes from an unresolved V gene, and the cause of the rest is unknown. V, J and clone size were drawn from that table, and D and trimming were deduced from the DNA. The sample table records a few hundred thousand clones; 70% to 90% of these occur just once. 3.5% to 4.5% of the sample is held by the ten biggest clonotypes.

The sequenced sample was PBMCs or T cells enriched from blood (not recorded which). The sequence was obtained from a woman aged 25 to 39 who had recovered from COVID-19.

The CDR3 reads as follows: CASSLVVGGNQPQHF. Here is the DNA: TGTGCCAGCAGCTTAGTGGTCGGGGGCAATCAGCCCCAGCATTTT. The V and J segments used are TRBV7-6 and TRBJ1-5, with the D gene call left open. Sequences SGHVS (CDR1) and FNYEAQ (CDR2) are obtained from the germline V gene. From cysteine to phenylalanine, the CDR3 is 15 amino acids long. Solely the CDR3 DNA is kept, with 45 bases framed from the first base. V loses 1 base of germline sequence and J loses 2 bases, and the interval between the two ends is 9 bases. Full variable domain (CDR3 extended with the reference TRBV7-6 and TRBJ1-5 proteins): GAGVSQSPRYKVTKRGQDVALRCDPISGHVSLYWYRQALGQGPEFLTYFNYEAQQDKSGLPNDRFSAERPEGSISTLTIQRTEQRDSAMYRCASSLVVGGNQPQHFGDGTRLSIL.